The 2 T cell receptor beta chains listed next were all sequenced from one sample in a study of radiotherapy plus CTLA-4 blockade in lung cancer. Sequencing was performed with immunoSEQ multiplex PCR; in TCRdb, only in-frame clones are kept and a portion is missing. The sample has about 73,000 clones; around nine tenths are singletons. The sample consisted of peripheral blood, taken from a patient treated with radiotherapy plus ipilimumab. The receptors shown here come from a human donor with non-small cell lung cancer that progressed on radiotherapy plus ipilimumab.

The rearrangement joins TRBV5-1 to TRBJ2-1; D is unresolved. V dropped 1 base and J dropped 1 base, with 9 bases sitting between them. The CDR3 is made up of 15 amino acids. Germline V CDR1 and CDR2: SGHRS, YFSETQ. The CDR3 region has the DNA TGCGCCAGCAGCTTGAGTCCGGTTTCCTACAATGAGCAGTTCTTC. This sequence encodes CASSLSPVSYNEQFF.

V gene TRBV4-1 combines with J gene TRBJ2-5, with a possible D match to TRBD2 (5 bases). CDR3 length equals 15 residues. V was trimmed by 0 bases and J by 7 bases, leaving 15 bases between them. Germline CDR1 and CDR2: MGHRA and YSYEKL. CDR3 bases: TGCGCCAGCAGCCAAGATCGGCTAGCCTCAAGGACCCAGTACTTC. This translates into CASSQDRLASRTQYF.